Listed below are T cell receptor beta chains from one sample, sequenced in a study of type 1 and type 2 diabetes patients. TCRdb ran MiXCR on the multiplex PCR reads and lists one entry per CDR3 protein. The sample shows about 250,000 distinct CDR3 sequences, 40% to 50% of them seen only once. Sequenced material: peripheral blood mononuclear cells (PBMCs). The origin of the receptors is a man between 18 and 29 years old with type 2 diabetes. Both conserved end residues are part of each CDR3. A D gene is named only where the DNA matches it firmly. The size entry is marked missing in some rows and otherwise reads once, few, many or a size class.

TRBJ1-1	NA	TRBV7-3	NA	CASSQNRDLNTEAFF	TGTGCCAGCAGCCAAAACAGGGACTTGAACACTGAAGCTTTCTTT
TRBJ2-2	TRBD1	TRBV5-5	NA	CASSLLGQGSDTGELFF	TGTGCCAGCAGCTTGTTGGGACAGGGTTCAGACACCGGGGAGCTGTTTTTT
TRBJ2-1	NA	TRBV10-3	NA	CASSLGTLFHEQFF	TGTGCCAGCAGTCTGGGGACTCTCTTCCATGAGCAGTTCTTC
TRBJ2-7	TRBD1	TRBV29-1	NA	CSVPGTGVEQYF	TGCAGCGTACCCGGGACAGGGGTCGAGCAGTACTTC
TRBJ1-5	TRBD1	TRBV19	NA	CASSTGQSVHQPQHF	TGTGCCAGTAGTACGGGACAGAGCGTCCATCAGCCCCAGCATTTT
TRBJ1-4	TRBD1	TRBV20-1	NA	CSARFGQGSTNEKLFF	TGCAGTGCTAGGTTCGGACAGGGCTCAACTAATGAAAAACTGTTTTTT
TRBJ2-7	TRBD1	TRBV6-5	NA	CASAGQGLPYEQYF	TGTGCCAGCGCAGGACAGGGCCTTCCCTACGAGCAGTACTTC
TRBJ1-1	NA	TRBV2	NA	CASSGRDLNTEAFF	TGTGCCAGCAGTGGAAGGGATTTGAACACTGAAGCTTTCTTT
TRBJ1-2	NA	TRBV6-6	NA	CASRRLGLQYGYTF	TGTGCCAGCAGGCGCCTCGGGCTTCAGTATGGCTACACCTTC
TRBJ2-7	TRBD1	TRBV19	few	CASSIGQGAAYEQYF	TGTGCCAGTAGTATTGGGCAGGGGGCTGCTTACGAGCAGTACTTC
TRBJ2-7	TRBD1	TRBV5-1	NA	CASRPDWDSNYEQYF	TGCGCCAGCCGGCCAGACTGGGACAGCAACTACGAGCAGTACTTC
TRBJ1-2	NA	TRBV27	NA	CASMGWGGGYTF	TGTGCCAGCATGGGGTGGGGGGGTGGCTACACCTTC
TRBJ2-1	NA	TRBV7-9	NA	CASSAARGDQFF	TGTGCCAGCAGCGCGGCCAGGGGGGATCAGTTCTTC
TRBJ1-1	NA	TRBV30	NA	CAWSVRRQLLTEAFF	TGTGCCTGGAGTGTCCGGAGGCAGCTTCTCACTGAAGCTTTCTTT
TRBJ1-1	NA	TRBV6-1	NA	CASKRSIEGMNTEAFF	TGTGCCAGCAAGCGGTCTATAGAGGGCATGAACACTGAAGCTTTCTTT
TRBJ1-5	NA	TRBV28	NA	CASSLGGEWDSNQPQHF	TGTGCCAGCAGTTTAGGCGGGGAATGGGATAGCAATCAGCCCCAGCATTTT
TRBJ1-1	NA	TRBV27	NA	CASSVGTLANEAFF	TGTGCCAGCAGTGTTGGGACATTGGCCAATGAAGCTTTCTTT
TRBJ1-1	TRBD1	TRBV28	NA	CASSLRRGRTEAFF	TGTGCCAGCAGTTTGCGCAGGGGGCGAACTGAAGCTTTCTTT
TRBJ2-7	NA	TRBV6-5	few	CASSLHRGGEQYF	TGTGCCAGCAGTTTGCACAGGGGAGGCGAGCAGTACTTC
TRBJ1-1	NA	TRBV10-1	NA	CAISESRSNTEAFF	TGTGCCATCAGTGAGTCTCGGTCGAACACTGAAGCTTTCTTT
TRBJ2-3	NA	TRBV20-1	few	CSAGPWDLSTDTQYF	TGCAGTGCCGGGCCTTGGGACCTGTCGACAGATACGCAGTATTTT
TRBJ2-5	NA	TRBV7-2	few	CASSLTGPETQYF	TGTGCCAGCAGCTTAACAGGGCCAGAGACCCAGTACTTC
TRBJ1-2	NA	TRBV19	NA	CASRGRTGDYGYTF	TGTGCCAGTAGGGGGCGGACGGGGGACTATGGCTACACCTTC